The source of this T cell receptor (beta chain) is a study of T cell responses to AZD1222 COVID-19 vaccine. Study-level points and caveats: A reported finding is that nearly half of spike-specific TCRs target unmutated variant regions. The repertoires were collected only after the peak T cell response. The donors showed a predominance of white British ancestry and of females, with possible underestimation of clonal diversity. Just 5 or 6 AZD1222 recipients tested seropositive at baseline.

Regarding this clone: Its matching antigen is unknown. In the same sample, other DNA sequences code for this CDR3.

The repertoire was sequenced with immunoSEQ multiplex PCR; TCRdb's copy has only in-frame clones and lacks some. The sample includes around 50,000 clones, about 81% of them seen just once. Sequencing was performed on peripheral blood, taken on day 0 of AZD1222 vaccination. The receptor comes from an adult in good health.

The CDR3 DNA reads TGTGCCAGCAGCTTCGGGACTAGCGGCCGCCGAAGGGGGGATACGCAGTATTTT. Translated, it gives CASSFGTSGRRRGDTQYF. This rearrangement joins TRBV7-2 to TRBJ2-3, with 11 positions matching TRBD2. J gave up 6 bases and V 3 bases, and 14 bases lay outside the gene matches. The CDR3 loop spans 18 amino acids. Germline CDR1 reads SGHTA; CDR2 reads FQGNSA.